This entry features one TCR beta chain sequence. Its cognate antigen is unknown. This sample stems from a study of metastatic and nonmetastatic thyroid tumors. At the level of the study: Peripheral blood and tumor or nodule samples from malignant and benign thyroid patients were compared. Study-level points and caveats: Significantly higher TCR beta diversity was reportedly seen in malignant thyroid tumors than benign nodules, in blood and tumor.

Patients had received no treatment of any kind before thyroid surgery. In the original analysis: Researchers built a distant-metastasis classifier for papillary thyroid cancer that drew on CDR3 differences across clinicopathological groups. TCRdb re-called the PCR reads with MiXCR. V and J calls and clone size were set by TCRdb, not the authors. Of fewer than 20,000 clones in the sample, approximately 35% were seen once. The TCR was taken from a male donor with papillary thyroid cancer or a benign thyroid nodule (not recorded which). Some clones in this sample may be carry-over from other donors' samples. Material: tumor tissue.

The CDR3 protein is CASSLASWIHYQFF. The CDR3 DNA follows: TGTGCCAGCAGCTTGGCTAGCTGGATCCATTATCAGTTCTTC. V is TRBV5-8 and J is TRBJ2-1; the D gene is possibly TRBD2 (5 bases). CDR1 and CDR2 from the germline V gene are SGHTS and YDEGEE. V gave up 0 bases and J gave up 13 bases, with 17 bases separating them. The CDR3 is 14 residues long.